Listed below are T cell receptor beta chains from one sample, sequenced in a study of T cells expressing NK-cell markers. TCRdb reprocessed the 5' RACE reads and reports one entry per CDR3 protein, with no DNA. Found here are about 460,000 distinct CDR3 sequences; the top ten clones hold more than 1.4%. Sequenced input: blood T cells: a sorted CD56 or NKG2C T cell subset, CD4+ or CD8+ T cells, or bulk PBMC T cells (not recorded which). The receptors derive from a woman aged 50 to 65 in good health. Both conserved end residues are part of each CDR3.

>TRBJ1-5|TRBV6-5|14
CASSFSSVDQPQHF
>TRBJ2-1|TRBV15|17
CATSRELAGAPGGEQFF
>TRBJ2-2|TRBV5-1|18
CASSRLAGDMVVTGELFF
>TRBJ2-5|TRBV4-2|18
CASSQTMTLAGHQETQYF
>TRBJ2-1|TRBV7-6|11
CASSNAHEQFF
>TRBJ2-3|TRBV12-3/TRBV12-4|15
CASSLGGGDTDTQYF
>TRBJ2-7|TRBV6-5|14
CASSQSDRGYEQYF
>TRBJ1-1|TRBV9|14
CASSALTEYTEAFF
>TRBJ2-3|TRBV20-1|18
CSARGGLAGGPGTDTQYF
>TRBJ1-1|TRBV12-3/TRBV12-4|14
CASSSSGENTEAFF
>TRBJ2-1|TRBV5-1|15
CASSQGLLSLNEQFF
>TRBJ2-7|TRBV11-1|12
CASSLAFAGLYF
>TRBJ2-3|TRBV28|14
CASSSLGGKDTQYF
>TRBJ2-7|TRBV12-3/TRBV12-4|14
CASRPSGSGYEQYF
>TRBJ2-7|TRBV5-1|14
CASSPRGSSYEQYF
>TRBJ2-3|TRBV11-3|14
CASNRRESTDTQYF
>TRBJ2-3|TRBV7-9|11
CASALVDTQYF
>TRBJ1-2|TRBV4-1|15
CASSQDPVRYYGYTF
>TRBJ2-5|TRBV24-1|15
CATSGTSGPQETQYF
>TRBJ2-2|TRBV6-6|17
CASSGGGSRSNTGELFF
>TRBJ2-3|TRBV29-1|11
CSADVADTQYF
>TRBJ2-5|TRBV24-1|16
CATSDPGQGQEETQYF
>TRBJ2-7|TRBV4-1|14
CASSQPGGNYEQYF
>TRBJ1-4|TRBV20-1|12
CSVGTRREKLFF
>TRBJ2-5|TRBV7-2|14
CASSLDTSQETQYF
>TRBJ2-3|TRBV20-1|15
CSARGASGWAGAQYF
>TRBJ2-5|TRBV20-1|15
CSASPLAGVGETQYF
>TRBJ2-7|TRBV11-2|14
CASSLQGWRYEQYF
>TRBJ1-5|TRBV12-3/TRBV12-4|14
CASSGRQGAQPQHF
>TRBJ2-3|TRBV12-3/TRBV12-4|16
CASSLLLAGVGDTQYF
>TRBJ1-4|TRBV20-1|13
CSASQAGNEKLFF
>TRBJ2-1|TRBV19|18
CASSIRALAESSYNEQFF
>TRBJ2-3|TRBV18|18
CASSPLVGASGRTDTQYF
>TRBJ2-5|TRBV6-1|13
CAHGGTPGETQYF
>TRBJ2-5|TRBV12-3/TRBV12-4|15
CASSLGGRAEETQYF
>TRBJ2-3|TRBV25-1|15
CASSQPRPDDHTQYF
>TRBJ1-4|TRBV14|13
CASSRTANEKLFF
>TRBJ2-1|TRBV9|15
CASSVEGGLNNEQFF
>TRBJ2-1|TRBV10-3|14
CAISEATTRNEQFF
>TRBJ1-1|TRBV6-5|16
CASSQLGGQGSREAFF
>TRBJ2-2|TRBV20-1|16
CSARDRARFGTGELFF
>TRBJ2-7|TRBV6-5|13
CATSRSGSYEQYF
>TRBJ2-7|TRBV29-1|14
CSVKIGPSSYEQYF
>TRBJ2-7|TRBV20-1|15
CSASRPAGASYEQYF
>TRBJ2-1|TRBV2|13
CASSEERAGEQFF
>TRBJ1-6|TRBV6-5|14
CASSYSALGSPLHF
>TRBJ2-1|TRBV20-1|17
CSAIKATGAVSYNEQFF
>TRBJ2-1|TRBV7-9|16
CASSHPIAGVYNEQFF
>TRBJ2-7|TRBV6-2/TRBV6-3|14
CASSGTGPPYEQYF
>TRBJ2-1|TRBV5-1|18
CASSSAKILAGVDGEQFF
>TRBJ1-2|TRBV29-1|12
CSVGTASYGYTF
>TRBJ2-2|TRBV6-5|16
CASRIAGGPNNGELFF